Listed below are T cell receptor beta chains from one sample, sequenced in a study of blood T cells in healthy people across ages. TCRdb recomputed calls from the 5' RACE reads with MiXCR, one row per CDR3 protein. Of 1,500,000 or so distinct CDR3 sequences detected, approximately 43% appear once; the ten largest clones hold over 3.5%. The specimen sequenced was blood. These receptors were obtained from a woman under 30 in good health. CDR3s include the opening cysteine and the closing phenylalanine or tryptophan. A D gene is named only where the DNA matches it firmly. Only some rows state a clone size, as once, few, many or a class for expanded clones.

>TRBD2|-|TRBV27|TRBJ2-7
CASSPPGLADEQYF
TGTGCCAGCAGTCCCCCGGGACTAGCGGACGAGCAGTACTTC
>-|-|TRBV5-5|TRBJ1-2
CASSLDPVANYGYTF
TGTGCCAGCAGCTTGGACCCGGTAGCTAACTATGGCTACACCTTC
>-|-|TRBV24-1|TRBJ1-5
CATITALLDSLECSNQPQHF
TGTGCCACCATTACAGCACTCCTGGACAGTTTAGAGTGTAGCAATCAGCCCCAGCATTTT
>TRBD1|few|TRBV9|TRBJ2-1
CASSVTGGVYNEQFF
TGTGCCAGCAGCGTGACAGGGGGCGTATACAATGAGCAGTTCTTC
>TRBD1|-|TRBV5-1|TRBJ2-1
CASSFQGADTYNEQFF
TGCGCCAGCAGCTTTCAGGGGGCTGACACCTACAATGAGCAGTTCTTC
>TRBD1|-|TRBV28|TRBJ2-7
CASSFPRDRLQYEQYF
TGTGCCAGCAGTTTTCCAAGGGACAGGTTACAATACGAGCAGTACTTC
>TRBD2|-|TRBV4-3|TRBJ2-1
CASSKLLAGPVNEQFF
TGCGCCAGCAGCAAGCTACTAGCGGGACCCGTCAATGAGCAGTTCTTC
>TRBD2|-|TRBV29-1|TRBJ2-7
CSVPGTSAYEQYF
TGCAGCGTGCCGGGGACTAGCGCATACGAGCAGTACTTC
>TRBD1|-|TRBV10-3|TRBJ1-1
CAVSGTGNTEAFF
TGTGCCGTCAGTGGGACAGGGAACACTGAAGCTTTCTTT
>TRBD1|-|TRBV5-1|TRBJ2-5
CASSPAGGTGYNGQYF
TGCGCCAGCAGCCCGGCAGGCGGGACAGGGTACAATGGGCAGTACTTC
>TRBD1|-|TRBV20-1|TRBJ2-2
CSAHPLPGQDSTGELFF
TGCAGTGCCCACCCCCTTCCGGGACAGGACAGCACCGGGGAGCTGTTTTTT
>-|few|TRBV20-1|TRBJ1-6
CSASQVTSAPLHF
TGCAGTGCTTCCCAAGTCACATCAGCACCCCTCCACTTT
>TRBD1|-|TRBV5-1|TRBJ2-1
CASSLGWTGGHEQFF
TGCGCCAGCAGCTTGGGCTGGACAGGGGGCCATGAGCAGTTCTTC
>-|-|TRBV4-1|TRBJ1-2
CASSPRTRVEGYTF
TGCGCCAGCAGCCCACGGACACGCGTTGAAGGCTACACCTTC
>TRBD2|-|TRBV20-1|TRBJ2-3
CSASVLASGTYTDTQYF
TGCAGTGCTAGTGTCTTGGCTAGCGGGACCTACACAGATACGCAGTATTTT
>TRBD2|-|TRBV2|TRBJ2-1
CASYYGLVSNEQFF
TGTGCCAGCTATTATGGACTAGTGAGCAATGAGCAGTTCTTC
>-|-|TRBV20-1|TRBJ1-2
CSAQRPSYGYTF
TGCAGTGCTCAGAGACCGAGTTATGGCTACACCTTC
>-|-|TRBV6-5|TRBJ2-1
CASSWTVFYNEQFF
TGTGCCAGCAGTTGGACAGTCTTTTACAATGAGCAGTTCTTC
>-|few|TRBV21-1|TRBJ2-1
CASSNKEGQGSSYNEQFF
TGTGCCAGCAGCAATAAAGAGGGACAGGGGAGCTCCTACAATGAGCAGTTCTTC
>-|-|TRBV6-6|TRBJ1-2
CASSASDNYGYTF
TGTGCCAGCTCGGCGTCAGATAACTATGGCTACACCTTC
>TRBD2|-|TRBV6-2/TRBV6-3|TRBJ2-7
CASSSGMGLAVNEQYF
TGTGCCAGCAGTTCCGGGATGGGACTAGCGGTGAATGAGCAGTACTTC
>TRBD2|-|TRBV7-2|TRBJ2-7
CASSLSSGMSSYEQYF
TGTGCCAGCAGCCTCTCTAGCGGGATGAGCTCCTACGAGCAGTACTTC
>-|few|TRBV9|TRBJ2-7
CASSPRAARNYEQYF
TGTGCCAGCAGCCCTCGGGCCGCCCGAAATTACGAGCAGTACTTC
>-|-|TRBV7-8|TRBJ2-1
CASSLAQAVSSYNEQFF
TGTGCCAGCAGCTTAGCTCAGGCTGTGTCTAGTTACAATGAGCAGTTCTTC
>TRBD2|-|TRBV6-2/TRBV6-3|TRBJ2-1
CASSYWAGGLDEQFF
TGTGCCAGCAGTTACTGGGCGGGAGGGCTTGATGAGCAGTTCTTC
>-|few|TRBV20-1|TRBJ1-1
CSVQGRTEAFF
TGCAGTGTCCAGGGGCGGACTGAAGCTTTCTTT
>-|few|TRBV5-1|TRBJ2-3
CASSPGPGADTQYF
TGCGCCAGCAGCCCGGGCCCCGGGGCAGATACGCAGTATTTT
>-|-|TRBV28|TRBJ1-1
CASSAWVMNTEAFF
TGTGCCAGCAGCGCTTGGGTAATGAACACTGAAGCTTTCTTT
>TRBD1|-|TRBV13|TRBJ1-1
CASSRGQGGTEAFF
TGTGCCAGCAGCCGAGGACAGGGCGGGACTGAAGCTTTCTTT
>-|-|TRBV7-9|TRBJ1-5
CASSLAKAGDQPQHF
TGTGCCAGCAGCTTAGCGAAGGCAGGGGATCAGCCCCAGCATTTT
>-|few|TRBV27|TRBJ2-3
CASSLSDADTQYF
TGTGCCAGCAGTTTATCGGACGCAGATACGCAGTATTTT
>TRBD1|-|TRBV5-1|TRBJ2-5
CASSLGQGASGEQYF
TGCGCCAGCAGCTTGGGACAGGGGGCTTCGGGAGAGCAGTACTTC
>-|many|TRBV20-1|TRBJ2-3
CSATLGADTQYF
TGCAGTGCAACCCTGGGCGCAGATACGCAGTATTTT
>-|few|TRBV20-1|TRBJ2-5
CSALWGRETQYF
TGCAGTGCCCTATGGGGGCGGGAGACCCAGTACTTC
>-|-|TRBV7-2|TRBJ2-1
CASSVRGKETQFF
TGTGCCAGCAGCGTAAGGGGAAAAGAGACCCAGTTCTTC
>TRBD1|few|TRBV4-2|TRBJ1-5
CASSQDGTANQPQHF
TGTGCCAGCAGCCAAGATGGGACAGCTAATCAGCCCCAGCATTTT
>-|-|TRBV14|TRBJ2-1
CASSQTVWDQETQFF
TGTGCCAGCAGCCAGACGGTATGGGACCAAGAGACCCAGTTCTTC
>-|few|TRBV7-9|TRBJ2-5
CASSPWTGGETQYF
TGTGCCAGCAGCCCCTGGACTGGGGGGGAGACCCAGTACTTC
>-|-|TRBV15|TRBJ1-1
CATSRAGTGNTEAFF
TGTGCCACCAGCAGAGCCGGGACGGGGAACACTGAAGCTTTCTTT
>TRBD2|-|TRBV10-3|TRBJ2-3
CAISDERGGYTQYF
TGTGCCATCAGCGACGAGCGGGGGGGATATACGCAGTATTTT
>-|-|TRBV7-2|TRBJ2-3
CASSLSPSRDTQYF
TGTGCCAGCAGCTTAAGTCCTAGCCGAGATACGCAGTATTTT
>-|-|TRBV5-1|TRBJ2-1
CASSFYDNEQFF
TGCGCCAGCAGCTTTTACGACAATGAGCAGTTCTTC
>-|few|TRBV20-1|TRBJ1-5
CSARGGRNNQPQHF
TGCAGTGCCCGAGGGGGGCGGAATAATCAGCCCCAGCATTTT
>-|few|TRBV12-3/TRBV12-4|TRBJ2-5
CASSRSPGLTQYF
TGTGCCAGCAGCCGGAGTCCGGGTCTAACCCAGTACTTC
>TRBD1|-|TRBV20-1|TRBJ1-6
CSARSNRDSNSPLHF
TGCAGTGCTAGATCCAACCGGGACAGTAATTCACCCCTCCACTTT
>-|-|TRBV27|TRBJ2-7
CAGSFTGREQYF
TGTGCCGGCAGCTTCACAGGGCGCGAGCAGTACTTC
>TRBD2|-|TRBV20-1|TRBJ2-3
CSARVLLTSGPADTQYF
TGCAGTGCTAGAGTCCTTTTGACTAGCGGGCCTGCAGATACGCAGTATTTT
>-|-|TRBV30|TRBJ2-1
CAWSAIAEQFF
TGTGCCTGGAGCGCTATCGCTGAGCAGTTCTTC
>TRBD2|many|TRBV10-3|TRBJ2-5
CAILLAGGKQETQYF
TGTGCCATCTTACTAGCGGGAGGGAAACAAGAGACCCAGTACTTC
>-|-|TRBV2|TRBJ2-7
CASKTGPYEQYF
TGTGCCAGCAAAACGGGCCCCTACGAGCAGTACTTC
>TRBD2|-|TRBV4-3|TRBJ2-5
CASSSSTGGVETQYF
TGCGCCAGCAGCTCTAGTACCGGGGGGGTAGAGACCCAGTACTTC
>TRBD2|-|TRBV7-9|TRBJ2-1
CASSLTSQIAGERFF
TGTGCCAGCAGCTTAACCTCCCAAATAGCGGGGGAAAGGTTCTTC
>-|-|TRBV4-1|TRBJ1-5
CASSLGLVQPQHF
TGCGCCAGCAGCCTGGGGCTGGTTCAGCCCCAGCATTTT
>-|-|TRBV12-3/TRBV12-4|TRBJ2-7
CASKSGGNNEQYF
TGTGCCAGCAAATCGGGGGGCAATAACGAGCAGTACTTC